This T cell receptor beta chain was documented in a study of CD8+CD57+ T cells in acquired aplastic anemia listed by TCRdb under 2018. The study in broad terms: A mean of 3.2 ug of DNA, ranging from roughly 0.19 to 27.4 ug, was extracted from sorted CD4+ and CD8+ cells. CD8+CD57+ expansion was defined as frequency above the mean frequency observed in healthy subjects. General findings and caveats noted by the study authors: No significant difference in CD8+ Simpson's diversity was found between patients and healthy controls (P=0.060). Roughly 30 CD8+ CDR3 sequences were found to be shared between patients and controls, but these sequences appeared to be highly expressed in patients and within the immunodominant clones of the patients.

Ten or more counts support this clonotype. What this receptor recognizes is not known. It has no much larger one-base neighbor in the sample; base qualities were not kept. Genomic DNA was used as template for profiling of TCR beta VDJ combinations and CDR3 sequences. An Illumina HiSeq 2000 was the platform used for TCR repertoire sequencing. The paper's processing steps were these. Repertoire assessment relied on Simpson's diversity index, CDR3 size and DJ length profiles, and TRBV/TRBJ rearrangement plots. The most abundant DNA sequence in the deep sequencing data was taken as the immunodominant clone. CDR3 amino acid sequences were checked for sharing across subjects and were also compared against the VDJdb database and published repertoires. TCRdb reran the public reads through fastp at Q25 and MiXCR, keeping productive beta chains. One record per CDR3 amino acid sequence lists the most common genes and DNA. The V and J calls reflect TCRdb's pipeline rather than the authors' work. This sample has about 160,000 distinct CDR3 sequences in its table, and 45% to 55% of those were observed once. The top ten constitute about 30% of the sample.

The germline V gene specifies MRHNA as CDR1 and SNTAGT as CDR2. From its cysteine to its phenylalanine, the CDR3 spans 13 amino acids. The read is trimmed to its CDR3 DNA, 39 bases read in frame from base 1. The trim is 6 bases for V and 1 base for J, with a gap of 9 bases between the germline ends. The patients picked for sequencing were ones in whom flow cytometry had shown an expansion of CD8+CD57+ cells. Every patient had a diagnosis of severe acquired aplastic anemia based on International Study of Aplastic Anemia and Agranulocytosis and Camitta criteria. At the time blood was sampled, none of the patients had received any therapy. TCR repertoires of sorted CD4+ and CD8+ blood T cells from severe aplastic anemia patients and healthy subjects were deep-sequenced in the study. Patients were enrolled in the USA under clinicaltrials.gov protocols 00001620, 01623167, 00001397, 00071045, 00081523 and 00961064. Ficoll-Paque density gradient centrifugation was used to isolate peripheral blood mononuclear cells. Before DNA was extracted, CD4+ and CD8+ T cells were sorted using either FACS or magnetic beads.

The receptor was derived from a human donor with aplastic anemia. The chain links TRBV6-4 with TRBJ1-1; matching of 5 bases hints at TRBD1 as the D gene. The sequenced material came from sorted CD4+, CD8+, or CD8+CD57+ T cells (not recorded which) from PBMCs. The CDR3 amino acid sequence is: CASRGRENTEAFF. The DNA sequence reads TGTGCCAGCAGAGGCAGGGAGAACACTGAAGCTTTCTTT.